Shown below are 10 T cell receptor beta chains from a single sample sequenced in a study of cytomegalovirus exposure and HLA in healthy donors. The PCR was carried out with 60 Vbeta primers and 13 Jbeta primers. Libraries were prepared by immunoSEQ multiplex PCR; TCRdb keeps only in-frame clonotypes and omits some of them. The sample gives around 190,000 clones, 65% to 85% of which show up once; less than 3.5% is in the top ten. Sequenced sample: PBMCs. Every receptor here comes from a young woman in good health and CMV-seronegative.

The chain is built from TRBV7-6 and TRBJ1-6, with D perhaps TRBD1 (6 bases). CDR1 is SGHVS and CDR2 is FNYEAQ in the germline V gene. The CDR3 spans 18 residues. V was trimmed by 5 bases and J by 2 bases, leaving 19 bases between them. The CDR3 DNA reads TGTGCCAGCAGCCCGCGGACAGCGGGGCAGGCCTATAATTCACCCCTCCACTTT. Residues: CASSPRTAGQAYNSPLHF. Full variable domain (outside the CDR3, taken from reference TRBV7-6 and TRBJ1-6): GAGVSQSPRYKVTKRGQDVALRCDPISGHVSLYWYRQALGQGPEFLTYFNYEAQQDKSGLPNDRFSAERPEGSISTLTIQRTEQRDSAMYRCASSPRTAGQAYNSPLHFGNGTRLTVT.

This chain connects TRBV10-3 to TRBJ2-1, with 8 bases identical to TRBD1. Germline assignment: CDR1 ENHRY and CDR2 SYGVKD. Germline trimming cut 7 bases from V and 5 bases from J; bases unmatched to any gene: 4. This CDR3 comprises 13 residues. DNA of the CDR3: TGTGCCATCAAGGACAGGGCGGACAATGAGCAGTTCTTC. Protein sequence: CAIKDRADNEQFF.

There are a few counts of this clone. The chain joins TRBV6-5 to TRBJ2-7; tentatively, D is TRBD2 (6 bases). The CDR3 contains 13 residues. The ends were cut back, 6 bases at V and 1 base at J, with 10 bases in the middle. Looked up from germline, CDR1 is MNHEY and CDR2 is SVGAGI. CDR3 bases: TGTGCCAGCAGCTTAGCGGTATCCTACGAGCAGTACTTC. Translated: CASSLAVSYEQYF.

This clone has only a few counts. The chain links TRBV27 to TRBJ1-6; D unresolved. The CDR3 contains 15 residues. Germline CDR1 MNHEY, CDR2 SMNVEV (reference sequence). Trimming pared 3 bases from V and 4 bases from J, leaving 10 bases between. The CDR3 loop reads CASSLRGGYNSPLHF. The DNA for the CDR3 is TGTGCCAGCAGTTTGAGAGGTGGATATAATTCACCCCTCCACTTT.

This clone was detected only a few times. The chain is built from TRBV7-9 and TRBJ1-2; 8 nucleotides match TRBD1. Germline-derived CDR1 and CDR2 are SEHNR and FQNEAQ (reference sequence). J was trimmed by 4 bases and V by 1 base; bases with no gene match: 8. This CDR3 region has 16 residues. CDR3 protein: CASSLEGGQAGYGYTF. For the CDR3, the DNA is TGTGCCAGCAGCTTAGAGGGGGGACAGGCTGGCTATGGCTACACCTTC.

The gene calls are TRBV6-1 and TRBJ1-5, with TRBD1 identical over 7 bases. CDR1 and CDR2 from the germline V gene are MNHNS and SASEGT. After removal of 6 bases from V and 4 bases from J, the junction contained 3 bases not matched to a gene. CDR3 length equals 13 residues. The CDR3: CASSRGFNQPQHF. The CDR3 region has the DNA TGTGCCAGCAGCAGGGGGTTTAATCAGCCCCAGCATTTT.

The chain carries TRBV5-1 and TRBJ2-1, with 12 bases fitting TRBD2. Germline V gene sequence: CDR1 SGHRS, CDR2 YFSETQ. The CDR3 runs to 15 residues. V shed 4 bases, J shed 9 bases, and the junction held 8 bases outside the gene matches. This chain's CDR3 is CASSPLAGGGIEQFF. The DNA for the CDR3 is TGCGCCAGCAGCCCCCTAGCGGGAGGGGGCATTGAGCAGTTCTTC.

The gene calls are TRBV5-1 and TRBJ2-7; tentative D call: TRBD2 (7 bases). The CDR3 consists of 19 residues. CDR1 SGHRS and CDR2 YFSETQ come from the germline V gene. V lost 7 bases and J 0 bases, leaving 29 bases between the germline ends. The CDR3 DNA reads TGCGCCAGCCCCCGAAGCCCCCGGGACGGGGGGCTAAGCTCCTACGAGCAGTACTTC. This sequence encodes CASPRSPRDGGLSSYEQYF.

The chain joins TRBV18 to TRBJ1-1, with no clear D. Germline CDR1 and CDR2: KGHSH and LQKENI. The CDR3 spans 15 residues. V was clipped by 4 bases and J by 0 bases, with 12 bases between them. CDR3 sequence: CASSLASGMNTEAFF. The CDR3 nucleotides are TGTGCCAGCTCACTAGCTAGCGGAATGAACACTGAAGCTTTCTTT.

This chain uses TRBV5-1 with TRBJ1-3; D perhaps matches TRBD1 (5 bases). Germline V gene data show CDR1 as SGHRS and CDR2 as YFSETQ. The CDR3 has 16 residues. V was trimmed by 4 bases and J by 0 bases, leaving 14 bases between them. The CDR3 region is CASSPGPTVSGNTIYF. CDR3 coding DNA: TGCGCCAGCAGCCCCGGGCCGACAGTCTCTGGAAACACCATATATTTT.